This T cell receptor beta chain derives from a study of T cells in Graves' hyperthyroidism and ophthalmopathy. Uncontrolled infection, other autoimmune disease, pregnancy or lactation excluded patients. RNA transcripts provided the source from which TCR beta CDR3 regions were amplified. When the TCR CDR3 underwent first-round RT-PCR, the HTBI primer set was used. A single record per CDR3 protein comes from TCRdb applying MiXCR to the multiplex PCR reads. This sample has about 700,000 distinct CDR3 sequences, with over 40% found just once. The CDR3 runs 15 residues. Trimming took 1 base from V and 5 from J, leaving 14 bases between them. The germline CDR1 and CDR2 sequences are SGHDN and FVKESK.

This TCR derives from an adult man with Graves' disease, either hyperthyroidism or ophthalmopathy (not recorded which). Sequenced input: peripheral blood or thyroid tissue (not recorded which). The chain is built from TRBV14 and TRBJ2-5; D unresolved. The DNA of the CDR3 is TGTGCCAGCAGCCAAGTGGGTGCCAGGCGTGAGACCCAGTACTTC. Amino acid sequence: CASSQVGARRETQYF.